The subject of this entry is one T cell receptor beta chain. The sample comes from a study of blood T cell repertoires in COVID-19. The overall study: Samples of COVID-19 (acute and convalescent) were obtained from the United States, Italy and Spain.

With V trimmed by 2 bases and J by 1 base, 3 bases remained unmatched. The germline gives CDR1 SGHTA, CDR2 FQGTGA. This CDR3 region has 16 residues. Original processing methods: It was from reference gene primer amplification that nucleated cell counts were estimated. Profiling relied on immunoSEQ multiplex PCR, and the TCRdb table lists in-frame clones only, not all of them. The DNA was the basis for D and trimming; V, J and clone size are from that table. The sample has fewer than 300,000 clones; roughly 85% are singletons. The chain uses TRBV7-3 and TRBJ2-2; 8 bases align to TRBD1. The sample was peripheral blood. This TCR derives from a man over 45 with active or convalescent COVID-19. The CDR3, as DNA: TGTGCCAGCAGCTTACAGGGGGCGCGGAACACCGGGGAGCTGTTTTTT. This gives the protein CASSLQGARNTGELFF.